A selection of T cell receptor beta chains follows, all from one sample in a study of T cell repertoires in cytomegalovirus infection. TCRdb ran MiXCR on the reads and lists one entry per CDR3 protein. Of approximately 910,000 distinct CDR3 sequences detected, roughly 30% appear once; the ten largest clones hold about an eighth. No cognate antigen is known for these TCRs. The sample consisted of cultured CD8+ T cells from PBMCs, taken from culture after CMV antigen stimulation. The receptors shown here come from a human donor in good health (CMV status not recorded). Some clones in this sample may be carry-over from other donors' samples. Both conserved end residues are part of each CDR3. A D gene is named only where the DNA matches it firmly. Clone size appears in some rows only: once, few, many, or a class for an expanded clone.

cdr3_nt cdr3_aa d_call v_call clone_size j_call
TGCGCCAGGGAGGGGGAAAGATCCTACGAGCAGTACTTC CAREGERSYEQYF NA TRBV23-1 NA TRBJ2-7
TGTGCCACCAAGATATCAGTTGGAACTGAAGCTTTCTTT CATKISVGTEAFF NA TRBV6-1 NA TRBJ1-1
TGCGCCAGCAGCCCACCGTTGACAGGGAACTATGGCTACACCTTC CASSPPLTGNYGYTF TRBD1 TRBV4-1 NA TRBJ1-2
TGTGCCAGCAGCACCGGACTTGCTAATGAAAAACTGTTTTTT CASSTGLANEKLFF NA TRBV27 NA TRBJ1-4
TGTGCCAGTAGTCTTGGAGGGAGACGGGGCGATCCACTGTTTTTT CASSLGGRRGDPLFF NA TRBV19 NA TRBJ1-4
TGTGCCAGCAGCCTCAGAGGGGCCTCTAGCTCCTACAATGAGCAGTTCTTC CASSLRGASSSYNEQFF NA TRBV4-2 NA TRBJ2-1
TGTGCCAGCAGCCCCCTTACACTAGCGGAGAACACCGGGGAGCTGTTTTTT CASSPLTLAENTGELFF TRBD2 TRBV7-9 NA TRBJ2-2
TGTGCCAGCAGCTTAGATCCGCGGGGGTTCACAGATACGCAGTATTTT CASSLDPRGFTDTQYF TRBD2 TRBV7-2 few TRBJ2-3
TGTGCCAGCGCTAGCGGGGGGGCCGAAGAGACCCAGTACTTC CASASGGAEETQYF TRBD2 TRBV2 NA TRBJ2-5
TGTGCCAGCAGTTACTCCGTGGGAACGGGCGACCATCAGCCCCAGCATTTT CASSYSVGTGDHQPQHF NA TRBV6-2/TRBV6-3 NA TRBJ1-5
TGTGCCAGCAGCTTAGAGGTGACAGGGGCCTACGAGCAGTACTTC CASSLEVTGAYEQYF TRBD1 TRBV7-6 few TRBJ2-7
TGTGCCAGCCTTTGGGCGACCGATATCAACACCGGGGAGCTGTTTTTT CASLWATDINTGELFF NA TRBV12-3/TRBV12-4 few TRBJ2-2
TGCAGCGGTAGAGTTGCAACTAATGAAAAACTGTTTTTT CSGRVATNEKLFF NA TRBV29-1 NA TRBJ1-4
TGTGCCAGCAGCTTATCGGCAGGGGTTAATAATTCACCCCTCCACTTT CASSLSAGVNNSPLHF NA TRBV7-6 many TRBJ1-6
TGTGCCAGCAGCCGGGACAACCCAAATCAGCCCCAGCATTTT CASSRDNPNQPQHF NA TRBV7-9 many TRBJ1-5
TGTGCCAGCACCCTGTCCCCTACGAGCTCCTACAATGAGCAGTTCTTC CASTLSPTSSYNEQFF NA TRBV6-2/TRBV6-3 NA TRBJ2-1